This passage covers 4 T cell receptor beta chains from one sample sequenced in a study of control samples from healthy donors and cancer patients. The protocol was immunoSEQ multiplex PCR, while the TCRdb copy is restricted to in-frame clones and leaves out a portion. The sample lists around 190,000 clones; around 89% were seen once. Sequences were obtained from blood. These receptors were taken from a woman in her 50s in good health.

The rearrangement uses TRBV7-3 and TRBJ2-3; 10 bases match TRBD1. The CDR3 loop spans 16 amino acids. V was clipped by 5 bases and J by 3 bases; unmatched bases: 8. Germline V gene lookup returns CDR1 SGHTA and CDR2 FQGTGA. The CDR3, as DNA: TGTGCCAGCAGCCCCTCGACAGGGGGCTTGACAGATACGCAGTATTTT. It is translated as CASSPSTGGLTDTQYF.

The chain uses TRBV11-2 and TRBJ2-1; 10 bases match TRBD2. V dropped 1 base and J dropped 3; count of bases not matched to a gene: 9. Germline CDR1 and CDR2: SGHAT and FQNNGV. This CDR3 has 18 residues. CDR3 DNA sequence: TGTGCCAGCAGCTTAGTTAAGGCTAGCGGGAGTCTCTACAATGAGCAGTTCTTC. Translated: CASSLVKASGSLYNEQFF.

The CDR3 here is CASSAGTENTEAFF. The CDR3 DNA sequence: TGTGCCAGTAGTGCCGGGACAGAGAACACTGAAGCTTTCTTT. The V call is TRBV19, the J call TRBJ1-1; the match to TRBD1 covers 7 bases. The CDR3 length is 14 residues. With 5 bases clipped from V and 1 base from J, the junction kept 4 bases outside the gene matches. The germline V gene has CDR1 LNHDA and CDR2 SQIVND (reference sequence). The complete variable domain, with remaining parts taken from reference TRBV19 and TRBJ1-1, reads DGGITQSPKYLFRKEGQNVTLSCEQNLNHDAMYWYRQDPGQGLRLIYYSQIVNDFQKGDIAEGYSVSREKKESFPLTVTSAQKNPTAFYLCASSAGTENTEAFFGQGTRLTVV.

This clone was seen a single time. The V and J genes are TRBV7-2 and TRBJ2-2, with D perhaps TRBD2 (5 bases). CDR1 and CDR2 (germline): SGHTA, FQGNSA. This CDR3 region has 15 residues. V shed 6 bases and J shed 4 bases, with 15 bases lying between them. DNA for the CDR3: TGTGCCAGCAGGTCACTCGGGGTGATCACCGGGGAGCTGTTTTTT. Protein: CASRSLGVITGELFF.